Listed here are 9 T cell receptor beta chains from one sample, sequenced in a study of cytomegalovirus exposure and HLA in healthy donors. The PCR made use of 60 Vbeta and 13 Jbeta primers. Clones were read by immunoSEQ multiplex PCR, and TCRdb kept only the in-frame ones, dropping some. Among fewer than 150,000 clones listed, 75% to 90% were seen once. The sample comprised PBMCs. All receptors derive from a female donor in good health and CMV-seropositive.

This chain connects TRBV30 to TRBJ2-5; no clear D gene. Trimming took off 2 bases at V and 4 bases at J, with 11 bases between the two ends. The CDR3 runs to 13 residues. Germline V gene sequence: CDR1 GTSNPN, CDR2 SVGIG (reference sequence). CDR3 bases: TGTGCCTGGAGTTTCCAGCGCGGAGAGACCCAGTACTTC. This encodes CAWSFQRGETQYF.

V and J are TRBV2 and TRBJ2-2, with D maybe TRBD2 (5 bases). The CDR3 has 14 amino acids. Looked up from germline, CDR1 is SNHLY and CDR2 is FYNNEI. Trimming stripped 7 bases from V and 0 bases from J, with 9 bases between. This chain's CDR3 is CASTEGSNTGELFF. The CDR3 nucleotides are TGTGCCAGCACCGAGGGCTCGAACACCGGGGAGCTGTTTTTT. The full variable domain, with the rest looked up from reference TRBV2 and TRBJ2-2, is EPEVTQTPSHQVTQMGQEVILRCVPISNHLYFYWYRQILGQKVEFLVSFYNNEISEKSEIFDDQFSVERPDGSNFTLKIRSTKLEDSAMYFCASTEGSNTGELFFGEGSRLTVL.

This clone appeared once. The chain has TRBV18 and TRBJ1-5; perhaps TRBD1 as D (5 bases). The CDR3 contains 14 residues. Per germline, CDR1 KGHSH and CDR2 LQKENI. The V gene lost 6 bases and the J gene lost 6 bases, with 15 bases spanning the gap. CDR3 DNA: TGTGCCAGCTCCGGGGGGAGGGGCAGTCAGCCCCAGCATTTT. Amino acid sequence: CASSGGRGSQPQHF. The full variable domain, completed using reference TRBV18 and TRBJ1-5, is NAGVMQNPRHLVRRRGQEARLRCSPMKGHSHVYWYRQLPEEGLKFMVYLQKENIIDESGMPKERFSAEFPKEGPSILRIQQVVRGDSAAYFCASSGGRGSQPQHFGDGTRLSIL.

The CDR3 nucleotides are TGTGCCAGCAACCGGGAGATGAACACTGAAGCTTTCTTT. Translation: CASNREMNTEAFF. This chain joins TRBV6-5 and TRBJ1-1; D is undetermined. The CDR3 contains 13 residues. CDR1 is MNHEY, CDR2 SVGAGI, per germline. Trimming shortened V by 7 bases and J by 0 bases, and 9 bases separated the two germline ends.

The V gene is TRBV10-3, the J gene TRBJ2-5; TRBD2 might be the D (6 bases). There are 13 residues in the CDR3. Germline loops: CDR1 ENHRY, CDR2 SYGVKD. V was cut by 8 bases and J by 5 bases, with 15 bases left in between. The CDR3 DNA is TGTGCCATCGCGACGGGGACTGGGGAGACCCAGTACTTC. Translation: CAIATGTGETQYF.

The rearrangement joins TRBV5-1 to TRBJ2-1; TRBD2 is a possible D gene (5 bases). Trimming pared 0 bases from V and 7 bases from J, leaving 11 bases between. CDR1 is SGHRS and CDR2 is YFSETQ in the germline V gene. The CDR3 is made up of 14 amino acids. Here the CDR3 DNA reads TGCGCCAGCAGCTTGGGCCCGGACTTTAATGAGCAGTTCTTC. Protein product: CASSLGPDFNEQFF.

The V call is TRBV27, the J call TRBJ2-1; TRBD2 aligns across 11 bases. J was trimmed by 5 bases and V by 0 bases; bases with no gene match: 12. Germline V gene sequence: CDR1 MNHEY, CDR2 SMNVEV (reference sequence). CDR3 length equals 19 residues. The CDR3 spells CASSLSGGASGGLNNEQFF. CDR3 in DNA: TGTGCCAGCAGTTTATCAGGGGGGGCTAGCGGGGGGCTCAACAATGAGCAGTTCTTC.

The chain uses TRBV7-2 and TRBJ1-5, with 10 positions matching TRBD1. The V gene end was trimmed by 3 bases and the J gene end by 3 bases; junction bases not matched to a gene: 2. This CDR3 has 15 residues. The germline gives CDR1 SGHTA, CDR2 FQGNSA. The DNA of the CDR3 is TGTGCCAGCAGCTTCGGGACAGGGGCCAATCAGCCCCAGCATTTT. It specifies CASSFGTGANQPQHF.

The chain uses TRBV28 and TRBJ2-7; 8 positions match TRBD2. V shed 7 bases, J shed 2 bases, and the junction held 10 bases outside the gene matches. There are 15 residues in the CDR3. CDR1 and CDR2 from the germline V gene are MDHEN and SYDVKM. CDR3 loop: CASTPGGTLAYEQYF. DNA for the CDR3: TGTGCCAGCACCCCGGGAGGGACGCTGGCCTACGAGCAGTACTTC.